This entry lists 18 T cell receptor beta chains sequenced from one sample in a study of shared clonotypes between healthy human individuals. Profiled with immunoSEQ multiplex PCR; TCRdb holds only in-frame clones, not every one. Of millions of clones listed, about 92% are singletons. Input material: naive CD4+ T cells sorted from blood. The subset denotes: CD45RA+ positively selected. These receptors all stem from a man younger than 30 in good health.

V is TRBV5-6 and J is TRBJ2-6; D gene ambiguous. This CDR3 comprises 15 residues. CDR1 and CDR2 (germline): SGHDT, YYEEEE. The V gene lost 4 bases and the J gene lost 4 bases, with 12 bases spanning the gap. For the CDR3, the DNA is TGTGCCAGCAGCCCCGAGGCTACAGGGGCCAACGTCCTGACTTTC. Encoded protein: CASSPEATGANVLTF. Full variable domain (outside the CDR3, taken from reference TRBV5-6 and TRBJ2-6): DAGVTQSPTHLIKTRGQQVTLRCSPKSGHDTVSWYQQALGQGPQFIFQYYEEEERQRGNFPDRFSGHQFPNYSSELNVNALLLGDSALYLCASSPEATGANVLTFGAGSRLTVL.

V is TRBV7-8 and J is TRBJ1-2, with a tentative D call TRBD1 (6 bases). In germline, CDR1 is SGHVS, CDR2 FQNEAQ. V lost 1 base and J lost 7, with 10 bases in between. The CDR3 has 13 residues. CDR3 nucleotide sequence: TGTGCCAGCAGCTTAGAGACAGGCGGTGGCTACACCTTC. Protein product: CASSLETGGGYTF.

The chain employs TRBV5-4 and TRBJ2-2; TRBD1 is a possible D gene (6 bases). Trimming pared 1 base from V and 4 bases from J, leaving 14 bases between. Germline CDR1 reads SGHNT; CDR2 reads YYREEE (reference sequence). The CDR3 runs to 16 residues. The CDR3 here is CASSLLGQGTTGELFF. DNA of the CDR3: TGTGCCAGCAGCTTGCTCGGTCAGGGGACCACCGGGGAGCTGTTTTTT.

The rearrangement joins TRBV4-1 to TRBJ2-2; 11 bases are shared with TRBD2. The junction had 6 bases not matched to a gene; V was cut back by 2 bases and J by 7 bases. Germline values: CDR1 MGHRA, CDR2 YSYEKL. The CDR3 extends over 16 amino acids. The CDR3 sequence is CASSQMTSGVGGELFF. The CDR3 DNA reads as TGCGCCAGCAGCCAAATGACTAGCGGGGTGGGCGGGGAGCTGTTTTTT.

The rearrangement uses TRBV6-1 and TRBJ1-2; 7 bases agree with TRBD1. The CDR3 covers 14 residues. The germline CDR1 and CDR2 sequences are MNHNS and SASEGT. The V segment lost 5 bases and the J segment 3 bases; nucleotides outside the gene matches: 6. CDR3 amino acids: CASSLNRGDYGYTF. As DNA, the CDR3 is TGTGCCAGCAGTTTGAACAGGGGTGACTATGGCTACACCTTC.

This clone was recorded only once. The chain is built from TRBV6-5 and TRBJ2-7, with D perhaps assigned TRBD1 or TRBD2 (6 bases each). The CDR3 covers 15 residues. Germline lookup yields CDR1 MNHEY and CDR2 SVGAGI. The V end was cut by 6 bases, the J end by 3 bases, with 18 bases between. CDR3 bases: TGTGCCAGCAGCCGTAAGGGGGGACCGAACTACGAGCAGTACTTC. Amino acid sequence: CASSRKGGPNYEQYF.

The CDR3, as DNA: TGTGCCAGCAGGGGGCTTGGAAACACCATATATTTT. It specifies CASRGLGNTIYF. V and J are TRBV2 and TRBJ1-3; weak D call: TRBD1 (5 bases). Germline V gene lookup returns CDR1 SNHLY and CDR2 FYNNEI. V was clipped by 6 bases and J by 3 bases, with 6 bases between them. The CDR3 runs 12 residues. The full variable domain, completed using reference TRBV2 and TRBJ1-3, is EPEVTQTPSHQVTQMGQEVILRCVPISNHLYFYWYRQILGQKVEFLVSFYNNEISEKSEIFDDQFSVERPDGSNFTLKIRSTKLEDSAMYFCASRGLGNTIYFGEGSWLTVV.

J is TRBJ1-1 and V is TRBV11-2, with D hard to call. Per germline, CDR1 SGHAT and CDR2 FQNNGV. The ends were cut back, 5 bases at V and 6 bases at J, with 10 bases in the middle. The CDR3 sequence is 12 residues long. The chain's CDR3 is CASSLRGAEAFF. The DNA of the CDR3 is TGTGCCAGCAGCCTACGAGGCGCTGAAGCTTTCTTT.

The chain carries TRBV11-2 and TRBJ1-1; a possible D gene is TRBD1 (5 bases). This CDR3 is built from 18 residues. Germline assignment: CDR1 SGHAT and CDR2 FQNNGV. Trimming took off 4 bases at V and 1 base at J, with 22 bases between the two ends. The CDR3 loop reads CASSSYTGSKGANTEAFF. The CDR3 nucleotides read TGTGCCAGCAGCTCCTATACAGGATCGAAAGGAGCGAACACTGAAGCTTTCTTT.

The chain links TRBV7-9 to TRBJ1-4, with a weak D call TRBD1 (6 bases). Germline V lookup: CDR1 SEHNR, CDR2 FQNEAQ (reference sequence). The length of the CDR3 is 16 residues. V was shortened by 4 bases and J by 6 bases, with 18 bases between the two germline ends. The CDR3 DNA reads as TGTGCCAGCAGCTCCGGGGGGCGAGGAGATTATGAAAAACTGTTTTTT. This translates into CASSSGGRGDYEKLFF.

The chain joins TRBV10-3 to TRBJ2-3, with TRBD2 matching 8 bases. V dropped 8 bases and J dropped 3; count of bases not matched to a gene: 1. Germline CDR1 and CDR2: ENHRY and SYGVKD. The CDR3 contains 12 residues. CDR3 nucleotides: TGTGCCATCCGGGGGGGAACAGATACGCAGTATTTT. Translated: CAIRGGTDTQYF.

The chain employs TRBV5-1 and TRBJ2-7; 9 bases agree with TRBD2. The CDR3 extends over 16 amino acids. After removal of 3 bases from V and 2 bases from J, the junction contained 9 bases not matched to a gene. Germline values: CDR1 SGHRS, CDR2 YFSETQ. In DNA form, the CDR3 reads TGCGCCAGCAGCTCCCAACTAGCGGGTCCGGCCTACGAGCAGTACTTC. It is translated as CASSSQLAGPAYEQYF. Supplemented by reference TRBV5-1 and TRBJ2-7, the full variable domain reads KAGVTQTPRYLIKTRGQQVTLSCSPISGHRSVSWYQQTPGQGLQFLFEYFSETQRNKGNFPGRFSGRQFSNSRSEMNVSTLELGDSALYLCASSSQLAGPAYEQYFGPGTRLTVT.

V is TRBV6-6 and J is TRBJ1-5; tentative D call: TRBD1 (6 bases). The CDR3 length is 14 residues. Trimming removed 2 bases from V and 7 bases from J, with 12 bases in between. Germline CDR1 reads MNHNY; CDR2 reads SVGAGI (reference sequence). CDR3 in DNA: TGTGCCAGCAGTTACGAGGGGGTCGGACAGCCCCAGCATTTT. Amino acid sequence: CASSYEGVGQPQHF.

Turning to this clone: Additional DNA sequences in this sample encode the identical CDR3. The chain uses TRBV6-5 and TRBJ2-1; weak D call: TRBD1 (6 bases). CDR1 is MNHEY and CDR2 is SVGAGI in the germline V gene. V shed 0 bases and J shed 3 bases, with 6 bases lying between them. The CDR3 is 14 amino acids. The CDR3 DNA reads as TGTGCCAGCAGTTACTCGGACAGCTACAATGAGCAGTTCTTC. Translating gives CASSYSDSYNEQFF.

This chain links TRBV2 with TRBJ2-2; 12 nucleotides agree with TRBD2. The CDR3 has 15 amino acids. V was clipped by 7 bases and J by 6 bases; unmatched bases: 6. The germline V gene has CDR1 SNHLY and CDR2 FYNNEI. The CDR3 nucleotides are TGTGCCAGCACCACTAGCGGGGGGCCGCCCGGGGAGCTGTTTTTT. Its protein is CASTTSGGPPGELFF.

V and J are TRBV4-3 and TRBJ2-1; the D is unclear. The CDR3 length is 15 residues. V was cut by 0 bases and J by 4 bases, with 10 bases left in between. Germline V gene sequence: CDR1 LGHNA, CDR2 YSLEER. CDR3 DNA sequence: TGCGCCAGCAGCCAAGAAACGTACTTATACAATGAGCAGTTCTTC. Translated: CASSQETYLYNEQFF.

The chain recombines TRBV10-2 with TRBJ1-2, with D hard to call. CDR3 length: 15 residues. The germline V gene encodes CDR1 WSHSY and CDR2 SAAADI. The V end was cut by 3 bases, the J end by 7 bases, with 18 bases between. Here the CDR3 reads CASSELGRNFGGYTF. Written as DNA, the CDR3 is TGCGCCAGCAGTGAATTAGGGCGTAATTTCGGTGGCTACACCTTC.

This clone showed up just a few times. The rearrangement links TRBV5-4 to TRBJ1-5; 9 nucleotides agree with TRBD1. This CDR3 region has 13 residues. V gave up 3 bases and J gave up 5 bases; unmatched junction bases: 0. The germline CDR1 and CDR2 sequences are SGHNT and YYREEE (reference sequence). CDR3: CASSWDRDQPQHF. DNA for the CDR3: TGTGCCAGCAGCTGGGACAGGGATCAGCCCCAGCATTTT.